Sequencing of this T cell receptor beta chain was carried out in a study of blood T cell repertoires in COVID-19. Libraries were prepared by immunoSEQ multiplex PCR; TCRdb keeps only in-frame clonotypes and omits some of them. The data contain approximately 110,000 clones, 74% of them singletons. The germline V gene has CDR1 LGHNA and CDR2 YSLEER. The V end lost 5 bases, the J end lost 0 bases, and 16 bases lay between the germline ends. The CDR3 runs to 17 residues. The Seattle site enrolled patients during active infection and followed them longitudinally. The sample comprised peripheral blood. This rearrangement joins TRBV4-3 to TRBJ1-4; D gene uncertain. The source is an elderly man with COVID-19, enrolled during active disease. CDR3 sequence reads: CASSEGRSPATNEKLFF. The CDR3 DNA follows: TGCGCCAGCAGCGAAGGGAGGTCGCCCGCAACTAATGAAAAACTGTTTTTT.